The 14 T cell receptor beta chains below were found in one sample sequenced in a study of cytomegalovirus exposure and HLA in healthy donors. Vbeta (60) and Jbeta (13) primers were used in the PCR. Sequenced by immunoSEQ multiplex PCR; TCRdb stores in-frame clones only, minus some. This listing includes about 110,000 clones. Sequenced input: PBMCs. The receptors come from a man aged 18 to 30 in good health and CMV-seronegative.

This chain joins TRBV6-1 and TRBJ2-1; D may be TRBD2 (5 bases). Germline V gene sequence: CDR1 MNHNS, CDR2 SASEGT. CDR3 length: 11 amino acids. Trimming cost V 2 bases and J 12 bases, with 8 bases left between them. As DNA, the CDR3 is TGTGCCAGCAGTGAACGGGAAAGGCAGTTCTTC. Translated, it gives CASSERERQFF.

The chain is built from TRBV2 and TRBJ1-5; D possibly corresponds to TRBD1 (6 bases). This CDR3 spans 15 amino acids. The V end was cut by 5 bases, the J end by 0 bases, with 11 bases between. Germline V gene data show CDR1 as SNHLY and CDR2 as FYNNEI. Written as DNA, the CDR3 is TGTGCCAGCAGTCGCGACAGGAGTAGCAATCAGCCCCAGCATTTT. It specifies CASSRDRSSNQPQHF.

The chain recombines TRBV7-9 with TRBJ2-1; 8 bases match TRBD2. This CDR3 has 16 residues. Germline-derived CDR1 and CDR2 are SEHNR and FQNEAQ (reference sequence). V lost 1 base, J lost 2 bases, and 4 bases stayed unmatched. This CDR3 reads CASSLVRGVTYNEQFF. CDR3 in DNA: TGTGCCAGCAGCTTAGTGCGGGGGGTAACCTACAATGAGCAGTTCTTC.

The chain is built from TRBV18 and TRBJ2-1; 10 nucleotides line up with TRBD1. The CDR3 spans 13 residues. The ends lost 4 bases at V and 9 bases at J; junction bases unmatched: 3. Germline lookup yields CDR1 KGHSH and CDR2 LQKENI. CDR3 in DNA: TGTGCCAGCTCACTGGGACAGGGGAGTGAGCAGTTCTTC. As protein: CASSLGQGSEQFF.

The CDR3 nucleotides read TGTGCCAGCAGCTTATCAGGGGCGAGGAATTCACCCCTCCACTTT. This codes for CASSLSGARNSPLHF. The chain employs TRBV7-2 and TRBJ1-6; the D gene is possibly TRBD1 (6 bases). Per the germline V gene, CDR1 is SGHTA and CDR2 is FQGNSA. The CDR3 consists of 15 residues. Trimming removed 2 bases at V and 7 bases at J, with 12 bases between.

The rearrangement joins TRBV18 to TRBJ1-5; 10 bases line up with TRBD1. Trimming took 3 bases from V and 6 from J; bases not matched to a gene: 8. CDR3 length: 16 amino acids. Germline assignment: CDR1 KGHSH and CDR2 LQKENI. The CDR3 DNA reads as TGTGCCAGCTCACCCCCGGGGACAGGGGTAGGTCAGCCCCAGCATTTT. As protein: CASSPPGTGVGQPQHF.

The chain uses TRBV19 and TRBJ2-1; TRBD2 matches 13 bases. Germline V gene data show CDR1 as LNHDA and CDR2 as SQIVND (reference sequence). CDR3 length equals 14 residues. V dropped 9 bases and J dropped 7; count of bases not matched to a gene: 6. CDR3 loop: CASGTSGTWNEQFF. The CDR3 region has the DNA TGTGCCAGCGGGACTAGCGGGACCTGGAATGAGCAGTTCTTC.

V and J are TRBV15 and TRBJ1-5; no reliable D call. Germline V lookup: CDR1 LNHNV, CDR2 YYDKDF (reference sequence). Between the trimmed V and J ends, which lost 1 base and 0 bases, there was a span of 4 bases. This CDR3 spans 14 amino acids. DNA of the CDR3: TGTGCCACCAGCAGAGTAATTAGCAATCAGCCCCAGCATTTT. It encodes CATSRVISNQPQHF.

The chain is built from TRBV27 and TRBJ1-4; D uncertain. CDR3 length equals 18 residues. Germline CDR1 is MNHEY and CDR2 is SMNVEV (reference sequence). V was clipped by 0 bases and J by 0 bases, with 14 bases between them. The CDR3 DNA reads TGTGCCAGCAGTTTATCCATTAATTCCGGGACAACTAATGAAAAACTGTTTTTT. This gives the protein CASSLSINSGTTNEKLFF. The complete variable domain, with remaining parts taken from reference TRBV27 and TRBJ1-4, reads EAQVTQNPRYLITVTGKKLTVTCSQNMNHEYMSWYRQDPGLGLRQIYYSMNVEVTDKGDVPEGYKVSRKEKRNFPLILESPSPNQTSLYFCASSLSINSGTTNEKLFFGSGTQLSVL.

V and J are TRBV7-6 and TRBJ2-7, with TRBD2 as a possible D gene (5 bases). Germline lookup yields CDR1 SGHVS and CDR2 FNYEAQ. V lost 5 bases, J lost 6 bases, and 17 bases lay in between. The CDR3 is 14 residues long. CDR3 sequence: CASSQAAGRGEQYF. CDR3 in DNA: TGTGCCAGCAGCCAAGCGGCCGGAAGAGGCGAGCAGTACTTC.

The rearrangement uses TRBV18 and TRBJ1-4; weak D call: TRBD1 (6 bases). This CDR3 region has 13 residues. The V end lost 3 bases, the J end lost 7 bases, and 9 bases lay between the germline ends. The germline V gene has CDR1 KGHSH and CDR2 LQKENI. The CDR3 here is CASSPLQGEKLFF. CDR3 nucleotides: TGTGCCAGCTCACCCCTACAGGGTGAAAAACTGTTTTTT.

In regard to this clone: At one end, the junction sequence differs from germline, possibly due to a read error. The rearrangement joins TRBV6-6 to TRBJ2-3; the D gene is possibly TRBD2 (5 bases). The germline gives CDR1 MNHNY, CDR2 SVGAGI (reference sequence). This CDR3 is 14 amino acids long. The CDR3 coding sequence is TGTGCCAGCAGTTTACTAGTACGCACAGTTACGCAGTATTTT. As protein: CASSLLVRTVTQYF.

The chain joins TRBV7-8 to TRBJ2-7; TRBD2 aligns across 10 bases. This CDR3 spans 20 amino acids. V dropped 1 base and J dropped 0; count of bases not matched to a gene: 15. Per germline, CDR1 SGHVS and CDR2 FQNEAQ. CDR3 nucleotide sequence: TGTGCCAGCAGCTTAGGACGGGTGGCGGGACTAGCGAGGGGCTCCTACGAGCAGTACTTC. Residues: CASSLGRVAGLARGSYEQYF.

The gene calls are TRBV30 and TRBJ1-1; D possibly corresponds to TRBD1 (6 bases). CDR3 size: 17 residues. Germline CDR1 and CDR2: GTSNPN and SVGIG (reference sequence). With 0 bases removed from V and 2 bases from J, the gap between germline ends came to 19 bases. The CDR3 nucleotides read TGTGCCTGGAGTGTACGGCTGACAGGCACACATAACACTGAAGCTTTCTTT. As protein: CAWSVRLTGTHNTEAFF.